These 8 T cell receptor beta chains were sequenced from one sample in a study of blood T cell repertoires in COVID-19. The data were produced by immunoSEQ multiplex PCR, yet TCRdb's version contains in-frame clones alone and is incomplete. The sample consists of roughly 250,000 clones, about 80% of them appearing once. Material: peripheral blood. The origin of the receptors is a woman between 50 and 59 years old with acute or convalescent COVID-19.

This sequence joins TRBV10-3 and TRBJ1-2; D is undetermined. V was cut by 2 bases and J by 4 bases, with 5 bases left in between. The germline gives CDR1 ENHRY, CDR2 SYGVKD. This CDR3 is built from 12 residues. The CDR3 region is CAISEVSYGYTF. As DNA, the CDR3 is TGTGCCATCAGTGAGGTCAGCTATGGCTACACCTTC.

The chain has TRBV5-4 and TRBJ1-4; D gene uncertain. The CDR3 extends over 15 amino acids. V dropped 3 bases and J dropped 0 bases, with 9 bases sitting between them. Germline CDR1 reads SGHNT; CDR2 reads YYREEE (reference sequence). CDR3 amino acids: CASSWGAATNEKLFF. CDR3 sequence (DNA): TGTGCCAGCAGCTGGGGAGCTGCAACTAATGAAAAACTGTTTTTT.

V and J are TRBV7-9 and TRBJ2-5; D gene unclear. CDR3 length: 14 amino acids. Trimming cost V 5 bases and J 2 bases, with 12 bases left between them. Per germline, CDR1 SEHNR and CDR2 FQNEAQ (reference sequence). CDR3 in amino acids: CASSPTTPQETQYF. In DNA, the CDR3 is TGTGCCAGCAGCCCAACAACCCCTCAAGAGACCCAGTACTTC.

This CDR3 is CASSPLAGDQDTQYF. CDR3 coding DNA: TGTGCCAGCAGTCCACTAGCGGGAGATCAGGATACGCAGTATTTT. The chain links TRBV28 to TRBJ2-3; 11 positions agree with TRBD2. Germline loops: CDR1 MDHEN, CDR2 SYDVKM. Germline trimming cut 5 bases from V and 6 bases from J; bases unmatched to any gene: 7. The CDR3 is 15 residues long. Combining the CDR3 with reference TRBV28 and TRBJ2-3 gives the whole variable domain DVKVTQSSRYLVKRTGEKVFLECVQDMDHENMFWYRQDPGLGLRLIYFSYDVKMKEKGDIPEGYSVSREKKERFSLILESASTNQTSMYLCASSPLAGDQDTQYFGPGTRLTVL.

This clone was found a few times. The chain joins TRBV5-5 to TRBJ1-1; 10 bases agree with TRBD1. Germline trimming cut 0 bases from V and 4 bases from J; bases unmatched to any gene: 0. The CDR3 runs 14 residues. CDR1 is SGHKS and CDR2 is YYEKEE in the germline V gene (reference sequence). The CDR3 here is CASSLGTGGTEAFF. CDR3 sequence (DNA): TGTGCCAGCAGCTTGGGGACAGGGGGCACTGAAGCTTTCTTT.

The J gene is TRBJ1-1, the V gene TRBV27, with TRBD1 matching over 10 bases. With V trimmed by 7 bases and J by 5 bases, 10 bases remained unmatched. The CDR3 has 15 amino acids. The germline V gene has CDR1 MNHEY and CDR2 SMNVEV (reference sequence). The CDR3 region has the DNA TGTGCCAGCAATCCGGGACAGGGGTGGGGAACTGAAGCTTTCTTT. Translation: CASNPGQGWGTEAFF.

The chain is built from TRBV21-1 and TRBJ2-7; TRBD1, the table's D call, lacks a check against the DNA. TRBV21-1 is a pseudogene segment. The CDR3 has 13 residues. The CDR3 is CASRRDREHEQYF. The CDR3 nucleotides read TGTGCCAGCCGCCGGGACAGGGAACACGAGCAGTACTTC.

CDR3 in amino acids: CASSDLFLGAYGYTF. CDR3 in DNA: TGTGCCAGCAGTGATCTTTTTCTGGGGGCATATGGCTACACCTTC. This chain connects TRBV6-1 to TRBJ1-2; D may be TRBD1 (6 bases). CDR1 and CDR2 from the germline V gene are MNHNS and SASEGT. CDR3 length: 15 amino acids. The V end was cut by 3 bases, the J end by 5 bases, with 16 bases between.